A single T cell receptor beta chain is shown here with its context. What it binds is not known. A single record per CDR3 protein comes from TCRdb applying MiXCR to the 5' RACE reads. Of 55,000 or so distinct CDR3 sequences in the sample, 6.5% to 9% were seen once. CDR3 size: 17 residues. Unmatched junction bases numbered 12, after V lost 5 bases and J lost 4 bases. CDR1 is SGHTA, CDR2 FQGNSA, per germline. This sample was included in a study of CD8 T cells in ankylosing spondylitis. Study outcomes and limitations: Prior literature has documented some motif variants in synovial fluid and blood from reactive arthritis.

Material for sequencing was blood, either unsorted or a sorted T cell fraction (not recorded which). This chain uses TRBV7-2 with TRBJ2-1; 9 positions agree with TRBD2. The TCR comes from a female donor with ankylosing spondylitis or in good health (not recorded which). The CDR3 DNA sequence: TGTGCCAGCAGCCCGGGGATGGTAGCGGGGGCTTACAATGAGCAGTTCTTC. It translates to CASSPGMVAGAYNEQFF.